This T cell receptor beta chain was captured in a study of cytomegalovirus exposure and HLA in healthy donors. As concerns this clone: The antigen remains unidentified.

General study results and limits: A prior analysis recorded that most TCR beta V segments were productive about 87% or about 30% of the time.

Amplification used 60 Vbeta primers and 13 Jbeta primers. The repertoire was sequenced with immunoSEQ multiplex PCR; TCRdb's copy has only in-frame clones and lacks some. The sample records more than 100,000 clones, over 60% being singletons. The germline CDR1 and CDR2 sequences are MGHRA and YSYEKL. With V trimmed by 5 bases and J by 3 bases, 11 bases remained unmatched. The CDR3 has 18 residues. The clonotype was recovered from a female donor in good health and CMV-seropositive. The genes are TRBV4-1 and TRBJ2-5, with 14 bases lining up with TRBD2. The sequencing sample was made of PBMCs. This chain's CDR3 is CASSVTGTSGGGEETQYF. In DNA, the CDR3 is TGCGCCAGCAGCGTAACCGGGACTAGCGGGGGTGGAGAAGAGACCCAGTACTTC.